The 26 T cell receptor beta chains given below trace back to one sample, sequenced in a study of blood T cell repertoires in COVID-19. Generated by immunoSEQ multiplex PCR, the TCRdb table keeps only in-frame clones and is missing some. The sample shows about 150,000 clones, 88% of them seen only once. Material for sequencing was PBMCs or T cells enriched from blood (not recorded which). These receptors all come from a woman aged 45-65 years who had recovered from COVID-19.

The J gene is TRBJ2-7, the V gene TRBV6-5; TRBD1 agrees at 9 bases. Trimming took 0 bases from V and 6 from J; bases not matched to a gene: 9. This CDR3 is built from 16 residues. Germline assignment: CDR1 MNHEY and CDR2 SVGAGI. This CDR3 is CASSYSVGQGPSEQYF. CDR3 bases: TGTGCCAGCAGTTACTCGGTTGGACAGGGGCCCTCCGAGCAGTACTTC.

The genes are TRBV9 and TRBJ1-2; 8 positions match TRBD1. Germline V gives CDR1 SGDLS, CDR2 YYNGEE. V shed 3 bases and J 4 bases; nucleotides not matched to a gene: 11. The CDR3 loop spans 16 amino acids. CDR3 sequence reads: CASSALTGGDPYGYTF. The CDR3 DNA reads TGTGCCAGCAGCGCATTAACAGGGGGAGATCCCTATGGCTACACCTTC.

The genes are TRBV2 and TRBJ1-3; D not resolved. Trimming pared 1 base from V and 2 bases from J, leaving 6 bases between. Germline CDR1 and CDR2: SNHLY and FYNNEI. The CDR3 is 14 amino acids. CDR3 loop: CASSEVGAGNTIYF. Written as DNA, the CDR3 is TGTGCCAGCAGTGAAGTGGGAGCTGGAAACACCATATATTTT.

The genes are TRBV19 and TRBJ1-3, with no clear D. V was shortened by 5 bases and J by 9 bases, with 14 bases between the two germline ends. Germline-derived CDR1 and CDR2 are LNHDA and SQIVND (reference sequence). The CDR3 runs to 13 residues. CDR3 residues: CASSGDMGATIYF. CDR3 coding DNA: TGTGCCAGTAGTGGTGACATGGGAGCCACCATATATTTT.

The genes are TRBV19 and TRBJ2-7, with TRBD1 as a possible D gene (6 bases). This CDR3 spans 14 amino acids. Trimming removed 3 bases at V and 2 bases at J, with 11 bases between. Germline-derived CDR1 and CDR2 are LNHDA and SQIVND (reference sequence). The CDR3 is CASSIGQPPYEQYF. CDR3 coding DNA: TGTGCCAGTAGTATCGGACAGCCGCCCTACGAGCAGTACTTC.

Written as DNA, the CDR3 is TGCAGCGTTGTCTTTCTAGAGGGAAGGAACACTGAAGCTTTCTTT. Protein product: CSVVFLEGRNTEAFF. V usage is TRBV29-1 and J usage is TRBJ1-1; D gene unclear. V gave up 4 bases and J gave up 1 base, with 16 bases separating them. Per the germline V gene, CDR1 is SQVTM and CDR2 is ANQGSEA. The CDR3 is 15 amino acids.

In DNA, the CDR3 is TGTGCCTGGAGTGTACGGACTAGCGGGGGGAGGACCCAGTACTTC. It translates to CAWSVRTSGGRTQYF. This chain connects TRBV30 to TRBJ2-5; 14 bases fit TRBD2. V trimming: 0 bases; J trimming: 7 bases; junction bases outside the gene matches: 4. The CDR3 is 15 residues long. The germline V gene has CDR1 GTSNPN and CDR2 SVGIG (reference sequence).

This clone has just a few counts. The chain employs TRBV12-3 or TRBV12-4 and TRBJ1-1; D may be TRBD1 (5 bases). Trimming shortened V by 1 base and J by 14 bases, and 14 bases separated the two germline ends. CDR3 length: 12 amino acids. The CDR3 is CASSLGQGVSFF. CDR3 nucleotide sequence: TGTGCCAGCAGTTTAGGTCAAGGGGTTAGCTTCTTT.

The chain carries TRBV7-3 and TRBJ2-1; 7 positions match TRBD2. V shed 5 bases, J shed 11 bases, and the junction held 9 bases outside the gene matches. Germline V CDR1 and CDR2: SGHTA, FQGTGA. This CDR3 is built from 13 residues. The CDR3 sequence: CASSPGLSTQQFF. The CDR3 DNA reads TGTGCCAGCAGCCCGGGACTATCCACCCAGCAGTTCTTC.

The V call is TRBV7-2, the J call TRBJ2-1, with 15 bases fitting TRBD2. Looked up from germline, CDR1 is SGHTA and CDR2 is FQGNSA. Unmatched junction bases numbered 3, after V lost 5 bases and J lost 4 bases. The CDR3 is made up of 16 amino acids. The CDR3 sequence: CASSLGTSGGYNEQFF. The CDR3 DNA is TGTGCCAGCAGCCTAGGGACTAGCGGGGGGTACAATGAGCAGTTCTTC.

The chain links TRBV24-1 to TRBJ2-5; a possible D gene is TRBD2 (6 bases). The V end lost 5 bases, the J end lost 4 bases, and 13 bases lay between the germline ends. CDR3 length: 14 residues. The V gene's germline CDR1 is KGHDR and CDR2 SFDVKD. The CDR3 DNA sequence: TGTGCCACCAGTGGTAATAGCGGCGGAGAGACCCAGTACTTC. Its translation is CATSGNSGGETQYF.

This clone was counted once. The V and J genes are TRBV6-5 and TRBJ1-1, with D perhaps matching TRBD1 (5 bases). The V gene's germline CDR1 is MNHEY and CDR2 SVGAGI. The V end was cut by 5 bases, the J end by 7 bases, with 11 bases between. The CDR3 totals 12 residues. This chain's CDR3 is CASSLGGIEAFF. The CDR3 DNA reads TGTGCCAGCAGTCTGGGGGGGATTGAAGCTTTCTTT.

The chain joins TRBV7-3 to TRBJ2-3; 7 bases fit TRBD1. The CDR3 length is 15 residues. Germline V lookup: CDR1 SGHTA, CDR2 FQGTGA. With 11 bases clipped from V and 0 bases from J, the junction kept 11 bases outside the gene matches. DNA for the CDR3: TGTGCCTCCTCCCGGACAGGAACTAGCACAGATACGCAGTATTTT. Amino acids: CASSRTGTSTDTQYF.

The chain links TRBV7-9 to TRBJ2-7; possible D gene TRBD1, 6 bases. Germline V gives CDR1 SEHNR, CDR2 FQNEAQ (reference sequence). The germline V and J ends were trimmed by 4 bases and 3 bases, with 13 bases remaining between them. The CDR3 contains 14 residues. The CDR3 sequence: CASSSLLRGYEQYF. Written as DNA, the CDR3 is TGTGCCAGCAGCTCTTTACTCAGGGGCTACGAGCAGTACTTC.

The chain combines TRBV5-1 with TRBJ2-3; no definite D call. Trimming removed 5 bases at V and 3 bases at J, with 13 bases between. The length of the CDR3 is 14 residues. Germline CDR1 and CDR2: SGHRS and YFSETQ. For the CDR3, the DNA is TGCGCCAGCAGTATCGCTCCCGGGACAGATACGCAGTATTTT. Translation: CASSIAPGTDTQYF. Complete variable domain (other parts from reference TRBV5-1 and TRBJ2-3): KAGVTQTPRYLIKTRGQQVTLSCSPISGHRSVSWYQQTPGQGLQFLFEYFSETQRNKGNFPGRFSGRQFSNSRSEMNVSTLELGDSALYLCASSIAPGTDTQYFGPGTRLTVL.

The CDR3 spells CASSQVPSAGAVVETQYF. The CDR3 DNA is TGTGCCAGCAGCCAAGTGCCCTCCGCGGGGGCGGTGGTAGAGACCCAGTACTTC. The J gene is TRBJ2-5, the V gene TRBV3-1 (or the pseudogene TRBV3-2), with a possible D match to TRBD2 (7 bases). The length of the CDR3 is 18 residues. From germline, CDR1 is LGHDT and CDR2 YNNKEL (reference sequence). The V and J ends lost 1 base and 4 bases respectively, with 22 bases between them.

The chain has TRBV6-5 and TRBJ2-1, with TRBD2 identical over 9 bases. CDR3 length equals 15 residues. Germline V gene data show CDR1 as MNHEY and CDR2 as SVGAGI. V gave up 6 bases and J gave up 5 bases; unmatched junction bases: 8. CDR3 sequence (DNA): TGTGCCAGCAGCTCCGCGGGGGGGCCTAACAATGAGCAGTTCTTC. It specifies CASSSAGGPNNEQFF.

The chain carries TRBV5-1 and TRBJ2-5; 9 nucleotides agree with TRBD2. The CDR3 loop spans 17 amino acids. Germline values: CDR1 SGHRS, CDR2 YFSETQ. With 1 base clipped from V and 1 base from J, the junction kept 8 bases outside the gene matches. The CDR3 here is CASSLSSGGFPQETQYF. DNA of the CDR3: TGCGCCAGCAGCTTGTCGAGCGGGGGGTTCCCCCAAGAGACCCAGTACTTC.

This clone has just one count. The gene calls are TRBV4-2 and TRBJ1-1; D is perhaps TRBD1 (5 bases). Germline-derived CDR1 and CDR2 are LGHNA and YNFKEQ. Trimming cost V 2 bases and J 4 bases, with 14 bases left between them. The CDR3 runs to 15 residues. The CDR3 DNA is TGTGCCAGCAGCCAATCCCCGGGGGAAGGCACTGAAGCTTTCTTT. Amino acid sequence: CASSQSPGEGTEAFF.

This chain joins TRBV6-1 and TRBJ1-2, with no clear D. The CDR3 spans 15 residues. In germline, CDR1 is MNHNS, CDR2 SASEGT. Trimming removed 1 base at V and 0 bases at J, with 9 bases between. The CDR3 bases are TGTGCCAGCAGTGAAGGGAGAGGAACTAACTATGGCTACACCTTC. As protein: CASSEGRGTNYGYTF.

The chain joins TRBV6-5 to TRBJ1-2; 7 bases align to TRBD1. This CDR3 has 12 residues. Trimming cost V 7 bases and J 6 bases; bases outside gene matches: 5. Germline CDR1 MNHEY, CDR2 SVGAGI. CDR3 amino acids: CASTTTGNGYTF. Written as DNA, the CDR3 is TGTGCCAGCACTACGACAGGGAATGGCTACACCTTC.

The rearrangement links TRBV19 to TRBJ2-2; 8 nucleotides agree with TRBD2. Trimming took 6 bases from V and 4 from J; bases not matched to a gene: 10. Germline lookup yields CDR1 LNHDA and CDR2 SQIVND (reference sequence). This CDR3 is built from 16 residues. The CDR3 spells CASRSVGGAGTGELFF. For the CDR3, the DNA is TGTGCCAGTAGATCCGTCGGGGGGGCGGGCACCGGGGAGCTGTTTTTT.

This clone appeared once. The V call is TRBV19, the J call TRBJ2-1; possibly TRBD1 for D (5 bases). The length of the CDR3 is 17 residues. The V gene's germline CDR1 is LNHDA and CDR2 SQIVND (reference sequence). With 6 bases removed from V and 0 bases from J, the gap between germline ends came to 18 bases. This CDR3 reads CASRTLTGSGSYNEQFF. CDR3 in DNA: TGTGCCAGTAGGACCCTAACAGGCTCTGGCTCCTACAATGAGCAGTTCTTC. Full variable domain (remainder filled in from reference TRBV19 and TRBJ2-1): DGGITQSPKYLFRKEGQNVTLSCEQNLNHDAMYWYRQDPGQGLRLIYYSQIVNDFQKGDIAEGYSVSREKKESFPLTVTSAQKNPTAFYLCASRTLTGSGSYNEQFFGPGTRLTVL.

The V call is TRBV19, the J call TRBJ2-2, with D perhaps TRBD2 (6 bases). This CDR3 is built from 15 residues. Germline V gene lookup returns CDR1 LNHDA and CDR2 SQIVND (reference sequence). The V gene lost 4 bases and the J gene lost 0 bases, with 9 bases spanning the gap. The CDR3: CASSKAGSNTGELFF. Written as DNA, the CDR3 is TGTGCCAGTAGTAAGGCGGGGTCGAACACCGGGGAGCTGTTTTTT.

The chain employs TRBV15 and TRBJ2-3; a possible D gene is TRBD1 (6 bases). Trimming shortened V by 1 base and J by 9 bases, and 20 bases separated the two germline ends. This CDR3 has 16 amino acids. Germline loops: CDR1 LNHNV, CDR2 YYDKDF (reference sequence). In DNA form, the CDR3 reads TGTGCCACCAGCAGAGTAGGTACAGGGCAGCGAGACACGCAGTATTTT. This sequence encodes CATSRVGTGQRDTQYF.

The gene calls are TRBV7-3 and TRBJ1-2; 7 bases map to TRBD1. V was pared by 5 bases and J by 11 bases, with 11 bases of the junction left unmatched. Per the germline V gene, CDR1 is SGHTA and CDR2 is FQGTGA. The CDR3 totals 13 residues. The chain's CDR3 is CASSLTSGTVYTF. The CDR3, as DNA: TGTGCCAGCAGCCTTACTTCCGGGACAGTTTACACCTTC.